The 32 T cell receptor beta chains given below trace back to one sample, sequenced in a study of cytomegalovirus exposure and HLA in healthy donors. Amplification used 60 Vbeta primers and 13 Jbeta primers. Profiling relied on immunoSEQ multiplex PCR, and the TCRdb table lists in-frame clones only, not all of them. The sample includes around 150,000 clones, approximately 79% seen only once; the top ten take about 0.62%. The sample comprised PBMCs. These receptor sequences come from a male donor in good health and CMV-seronegative.

This clone was recorded once. The chain carries TRBV7-2 and TRBJ2-1, with no clear D. Germline loops: CDR1 SGHTA, CDR2 FQGNSA. The CDR3 sequence is 11 residues long. The ends were cut back, 5 bases at V and 5 bases at J, with 4 bases in the middle. In DNA form, the CDR3 reads TGTGCCAGCAGCCGAGACAATGAGCAGTTCTTC. This gives the protein CASSRDNEQFF. The variable domain in full, completed from reference TRBV7-2 and TRBJ2-1, reads GAGVSQSPSNKVTEKGKDVELRCDPISGHTALYWYRQSLGQGLEFLIYFQGNSAPDKSGLPSDRFSAERTGGSVSTLTIQRTQQEDSAVYLCASSRDNEQFFGPGTRLTVL.

The V and J genes are TRBV7-9 and TRBJ1-4; D ambiguous. Germline V gene sequence: CDR1 SEHNR, CDR2 FQNEAQ (reference sequence). With 3 bases removed from V and 3 bases from J, the gap between germline ends came to 17 bases. The CDR3 consists of 17 residues. CDR3 in amino acids: CASSFRSFQEANEKLFF. The DNA of the CDR3 is TGTGCCAGCAGCTTCAGGTCGTTTCAGGAGGCTAATGAAAAACTGTTTTTT.

The chain uses TRBV7-3 and TRBJ2-7; unclear D gene. The CDR3 spans 15 residues. Trimming removed 5 bases at V and 3 bases at J, with 17 bases between. Germline lookup yields CDR1 SGHTA and CDR2 FQGTGA. The CDR3 nucleotides read TGTGCCAGCAGCGGCCGTTTGGTGATACACTACGAGCAGTACTTC. Amino acid sequence: CASSGRLVIHYEQYF. Variable domain in full (rest from reference TRBV7-3 and TRBJ2-7): GAGVSQTPSNKVTEKGKYVELRCDPISGHTALYWYRQSLGQGPEFLIYFQGTGAADDSGLPNDRFFAVRPEGSVSTLKIQRTERGDSAVYLCASSGRLVIHYEQYFGPGTRLTVT.

The rearrangement joins TRBV9 to TRBJ2-2; 7 bases align to TRBD2. J lost 3 bases, V lost 3 bases, and 11 bases had no gene match. Germline CDR1 reads SGDLS; CDR2 reads YYNGEE. This CDR3 contains 17 residues. CDR3 DNA sequence: TGTGCCAGCAGCGGGGCTGTGTGGGGGGGGGACACCGGGGAGCTGTTTTTT. It yields the protein CASSGAVWGGDTGELFF.

The table lists this clone with a few counts. The chain couples TRBV7-8 to TRBJ1-5; tentative D call: TRBD1 (6 bases). The germline V gene has CDR1 SGHVS and CDR2 FQNEAQ. The CDR3 extends over 15 amino acids. With 1 base removed from V and 3 bases from J, the gap between germline ends came to 10 bases. The CDR3 here is CASSLVQGFNQPQHF. In DNA form, the CDR3 reads TGTGCCAGCAGCTTAGTTCAGGGGTTCAATCAGCCCCAGCATTTT.

The chain links TRBV19 to TRBJ1-5; D is unclear. This CDR3 region has 14 residues. From germline, CDR1 is LNHDA and CDR2 SQIVND (reference sequence). V was clipped by 3 bases and J by 3 bases, with 9 bases between them. The CDR3 here is CASSIGQNNQPQHF. The CDR3, as DNA: TGTGCCAGTAGTATTGGCCAGAACAATCAGCCCCAGCATTTT.

The chain has TRBV5-4 and TRBJ2-1; 8 bases line up with TRBD1. CDR3 length: 16 residues. Per the germline V gene, CDR1 is SGHNT and CDR2 is YYREEE (reference sequence). V was clipped by 3 bases and J by 7 bases; unmatched bases: 12. The CDR3: CASSSGTGLNLNEQFF. CDR3 coding DNA: TGTGCCAGCAGCTCGGGGACAGGCTTAAACCTAAATGAGCAGTTCTTC.

The chain carries TRBV5-1 and TRBJ2-1, with a weak D call TRBD1 (6 bases). Trimming shortened V by 4 bases and J by 3 bases, and 35 bases separated the two germline ends. Germline CDR1 and CDR2: SGHRS and YFSETQ. This CDR3 contains 22 residues. The CDR3 loop is CASSPRSETGTGSVFGYNEQFF. CDR3 DNA: TGCGCCAGCAGCCCAAGATCAGAAACAGGGACGGGGTCGGTGTTCGGCTACAATGAGCAGTTCTTC.

This chain uses TRBV30 with TRBJ1-3; 9 bases line up with TRBD1. The length of the CDR3 is 16 residues. Germline loops: CDR1 GTSNPN, CDR2 SVGIG (reference sequence). V lost 3 bases and J lost 4; bases outside the gene matches: 10. The DNA for the CDR3 is TGTGCCTGGAGAGACGCCGGGACAGGGAAAGGAAACACCATATATTTT. Amino acids: CAWRDAGTGKGNTIYF.

V and J are TRBV7-3 and TRBJ2-1; the D gene is possibly TRBD1 (5 bases). V lost 5 bases and J 6 bases, leaving 8 bases between the germline ends. This CDR3 has 12 amino acids. The germline V gene encodes CDR1 SGHTA and CDR2 FQGTGA. The CDR3 loop is CASSPGINEQFF. The CDR3 DNA follows: TGTGCCAGCAGCCCAGGGATCAATGAGCAGTTCTTC.

V usage is TRBV5-1 and J usage is TRBJ1-2; D remains unclear. Between the trimmed V and J ends, which lost 1 base and 8 bases, there was a span of 9 bases. CDR1 and CDR2 from the germline V gene are SGHRS and YFSETQ. This CDR3 contains 12 residues. CDR3 protein: CASSLSHVGYTF. CDR3 sequence (DNA): TGCGCCAGCAGCTTGTCACATGTCGGCTACACCTTC.

J is TRBJ2-1 and V is TRBV29-1, with 8 bases aligning to TRBD2. The germline V gene encodes CDR1 SQVTM and CDR2 ANQGSEA. The CDR3 covers 14 residues. V trimming: 8 bases; J trimming: 9 bases; junction bases outside the gene matches: 15. The CDR3: CSKVPGLVGREQFF. Written as DNA, the CDR3 is TGCAGCAAAGTACCGGGACTAGTTGGGCGTGAGCAGTTCTTC.

This chain connects TRBV6-5 to TRBJ2-3; the D is unclear. CDR3 length: 14 residues. Between the trimmed V and J ends, which lost 6 bases and 0 bases, there was a span of 10 bases. Looked up from germline, CDR1 is MNHEY and CDR2 is SVGAGI. The CDR3 is CASRLLYSTDTQYF. CDR3 coding DNA: TGTGCCAGCAGACTACTATACAGCACAGATACGCAGTATTTT.

J is TRBJ2-4 and V is TRBV12-5, with 8 bases matching TRBD1. The DNA end favors TRBJ2-7, so the J call may be wrong. The CDR3 consists of 13 residues. Germline values: CDR1 LGHNT, CDR2 FRNRAP. The CDR3 protein is CASGTRTGNEQYF. DNA of the CDR3: TGTGCTAGTGGTACACGGACAGGGAACGAGCAGTACTTC.

This clone was found once. This chain's CDR3 is CASSRKSGRKFF. The CDR3 DNA reads as TGTGCCAGCAGTAGAAAGAGCGGGAGGAAGTTCTTC. The chain has TRBV6-5 and TRBJ2-1; 9 nucleotides line up with TRBD2. This CDR3 region has 12 residues. The V gene end was trimmed by 5 bases and the J gene end by 14 bases; junction bases not matched to a gene: 7. Germline-derived CDR1 and CDR2 are MNHEY and SVGAGI.

V usage is TRBV6-5 and J usage is TRBJ1-1; D gene ambiguous. The V gene's germline CDR1 is MNHEY and CDR2 SVGAGI. V was clipped by 5 bases and J by 5 bases, with 9 bases between them. This CDR3 spans 12 amino acids. CDR3 DNA: TGTGCCAGCAGTGAAGGAGGGACTGAAGCTTTCTTT. It yields the protein CASSEGGTEAFF.

The chain has TRBV7-2 and TRBJ1-1; no definite D call. The CDR3 consists of 15 residues. V gave up 5 bases and J gave up 1 base, with 14 bases separating them. Germline V gives CDR1 SGHTA, CDR2 FQGNSA. In DNA form, the CDR3 reads TGTGCCAGCAGCCGGGGTGGGATAGCGAACACTGAAGCTTTCTTT. Translating gives CASSRGGIANTEAFF.

In its sample, this clone was seen once. The chain has TRBV11-2 and TRBJ1-5; possibly TRBD1 for D (6 bases). Trimming stripped 0 bases from V and 2 bases from J, with 8 bases between. Germline CDR1 reads SGHAT; CDR2 reads FQNNGV. The CDR3 covers 15 residues. CDR3 coding DNA: TGTGCCAGCAGCTTAGAAGGGGGGGGCAATCAGCCCCAGCATTTT. Protein sequence: CASSLEGGGNQPQHF.

The chain combines TRBV19 with TRBJ1-1; D gene ambiguous. Germline CDR1 reads LNHDA; CDR2 reads SQIVND (reference sequence). The CDR3 sequence is 13 residues long. The ends were cut back, 5 bases at V and 1 base at J, with 8 bases in the middle. CDR3 sequence: CASSPRPNTEAFF. DNA of the CDR3: TGTGCCAGTAGTCCTCGTCCGAACACTGAAGCTTTCTTT.

The chain uses TRBV19 and TRBJ2-2; 7 nucleotides agree with TRBD1. CDR3 length equals 14 residues. Germline loops: CDR1 LNHDA, CDR2 SQIVND (reference sequence). V lost 3 bases, J lost 3 bases, and 1 base stayed unmatched. Here the CDR3 DNA reads TGTGCCAGTAGTATCCAGGGGGACACCGGGGAGCTGTTTTTT. Encoded protein: CASSIQGDTGELFF.

This chain joins TRBV5-4 and TRBJ1-4; 7 bases agree with TRBD1. V lost 4 bases to trimming and J lost 5 bases; unmatched junction nucleotides: 5. The CDR3 runs to 14 residues. Germline assignment: CDR1 SGHNT and CDR2 YYREEE (reference sequence). Written as DNA, the CDR3 is TGTGCCAGCAGCCCACAGGGGCCGAATGAAAAACTGTTTTTT. The encoded protein is CASSPQGPNEKLFF.

The genes are TRBV19 and TRBJ1-1; possibly TRBD1 for D (5 bases). V lost 3 bases and J lost 2, with 13 bases in between. There are 15 residues in the CDR3. CDR1 and CDR2 (germline): LNHDA, SQIVND (reference sequence). The CDR3 nucleotides are TGTGCCAGTAGTATTACAGGAGCAACCAACACTGAAGCTTTCTTT. It codes for CASSITGATNTEAFF.

The V and J genes are TRBV5-1 and TRBJ2-7; 7 nucleotides line up with TRBD2. V lost 4 bases, J lost 4 bases, and 11 bases stayed unmatched. The CDR3 runs 15 residues. Germline lookup yields CDR1 SGHRS and CDR2 YFSETQ. The CDR3 reads CASSAYGGLVYEQYF. CDR3 coding DNA: TGCGCCAGCAGCGCCTACGGGGGGTTGGTTTACGAGCAGTACTTC.

The V gene is TRBV7-3, the J gene TRBJ2-3, with 8 bases fitting TRBD2. Germline CDR1 and CDR2: SGHTA and FQGTGA. J was trimmed by 0 bases and V by 4 bases; bases with no gene match: 6. This CDR3 spans 16 amino acids. This CDR3 is CASSSVGRASTDTQYF. DNA of the CDR3: TGTGCCAGCAGCTCAGTCGGGAGGGCCAGCACAGATACGCAGTATTTT.

The chain has TRBV9 and TRBJ1-5, with D possibly being TRBD1 (5 bases). V was cut by 5 bases and J by 0 bases, with 9 bases left in between. Germline CDR1 and CDR2: SGDLS and YYNGEE. CDR3 length: 14 residues. CDR3 nucleotide sequence: TGTGCCAGCAGTCCTCAGGGTAGCAATCAGCCCCAGCATTTT. This gives the protein CASSPQGSNQPQHF.

The chain uses TRBV6-1 and TRBJ2-3, with TRBD2 as a possible D gene (6 bases). There are 15 residues in the CDR3. V dropped 0 bases and J dropped 5 bases, with 12 bases sitting between them. Looked up from germline, CDR1 is MNHNS and CDR2 is SASEGT. CDR3 nucleotide sequence: TGTGCCAGCAGTGAAGCCCCCGGGGGTGTAGATACGCAGTATTTT. It specifies CASSEAPGGVDTQYF.

The chain recombines TRBV2 with TRBJ1-1; weak D call: TRBD1 (5 bases). CDR3 length: 14 amino acids. CDR1 and CDR2 (germline): SNHLY, FYNNEI. The germline V and J ends were trimmed by 6 bases and 0 bases, with 11 bases remaining between them. This chain's CDR3 is CASSFQTVNTEAFF. The CDR3 DNA follows: TGTGCCAGCAGCTTCCAGACAGTGAACACTGAAGCTTTCTTT.

The chain recombines TRBV5-5 with TRBJ1-2; no clear D. This CDR3 is 14 amino acids long. V lost 4 bases and J lost 3, with 13 bases in between. Germline loops: CDR1 SGHKS, CDR2 YYEKEE (reference sequence). The CDR3 spells CASSAQEGHYGYTF. For the CDR3, the DNA is TGTGCCAGCAGCGCGCAGGAGGGTCACTATGGCTACACCTTC.

This clone has more than one count but fewer than ten. The rearrangement links TRBV5-4 to TRBJ1-1, with 7 bases aligning to TRBD1. Germline CDR1 reads SGHNT; CDR2 reads YYREEE (reference sequence). The CDR3 covers 14 residues. V was clipped by 0 bases and J by 5 bases; unmatched bases: 4. The CDR3 region is CASSLEGGRTEAFF. CDR3 bases: TGTGCCAGCAGCTTGGAAGGGGGCAGGACTGAAGCTTTCTTT.

V and J are TRBV21-1 and TRBJ1-2. TRBV21-1 constitutes a pseudogene. This CDR3 has 12 amino acids. In DNA, the CDR3 is TGTGCCAGCAGCAAAAAGGGGGGGGGCTACACCTTC. This encodes CASSKKGGGYTF.

The chain links TRBV9 to TRBJ2-1; 12 nucleotides match TRBD2. In germline, CDR1 is SGDLS, CDR2 YYNGEE. The CDR3 loop spans 19 amino acids. V was pared by 5 bases and J by 0 bases, with 12 bases of the junction left unmatched. The CDR3 is CASSTTSGGFPFSYNEQFF. CDR3 DNA sequence: TGTGCCAGCAGTACCACTAGCGGGGGGTTCCCCTTCTCCTACAATGAGCAGTTCTTC. Supplemented by reference TRBV9 and TRBJ2-1, the full variable domain reads DSGVTQTPKHLITATGQRVTLRCSPRSGDLSVYWYQQSLDQGLQFLIQYYNGEERAKGNILERFSAQQFPDLHSELNLSSLELGDSALYFCASSTTSGGFPFSYNEQFFGPGTRLTVL.

The V call is TRBV7-2, the J call TRBJ1-3; D is unresolved. The CDR3 consists of 15 residues. The germline gives CDR1 SGHTA, CDR2 FQGNSA. Trimming stripped 2 bases from V and 0 bases from J, with 8 bases between. CDR3 region: CASSLRGSSGNTIYF. CDR3 sequence (DNA): TGTGCCAGCAGCTTACGGGGAAGCTCTGGAAACACCATATATTTT.